This TCR beta chain was sequenced for a study of spatial heterogeneity in lung cancer. For the study at large: Samples came from 65 to 75 TRACERx patients with untreated early-stage lung cancer. Study-wide findings and caveats: Detection of ubiquitous tumor TCRs in blood was higher at resection than follow-up.

The CDR3 consists of 10 residues. The germline CDR1 and CDR2 sequences are WSHSY and SAAADI. The V end lost 8 bases, the J end lost 3 bases, and 2 bases lay between the germline ends. Time point given: blood at routine non-recurrence follow-up after resection. Without sorting, whole RNA was sequenced from tumor, nontumor lung or frozen PBMC. TCR cDNA molecules each had a unique molecular identifier. TCRdb reprocessed the 5' RACE reads with MiXCR, giving one entry per CDR3 protein. The sample includes some 120,000 distinct CDR3 sequences, over 9% of them seen just once. This clonotype was counted a few times. The antigen is not known.

The rearrangement uses TRBV10-2 and TRBJ1-3; no reliable D call. The specimen comprised PBMCs, sampled at follow-up. The clonotype originates from a male donor with early-stage non-small cell lung cancer. The CDR3 protein is CASLGNTIYF. CDR3 bases: TGCGCCAGCCTTGGAAACACCATATATTTT.